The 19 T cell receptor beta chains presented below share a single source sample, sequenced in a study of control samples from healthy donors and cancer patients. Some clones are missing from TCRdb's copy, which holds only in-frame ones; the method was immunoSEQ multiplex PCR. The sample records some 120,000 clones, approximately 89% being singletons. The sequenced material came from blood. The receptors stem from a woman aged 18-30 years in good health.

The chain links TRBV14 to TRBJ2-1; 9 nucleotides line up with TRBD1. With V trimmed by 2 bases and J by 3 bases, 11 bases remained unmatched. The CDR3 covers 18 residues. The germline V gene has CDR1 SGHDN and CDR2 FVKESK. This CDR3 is CASSQHPDRDRDYNEQFF. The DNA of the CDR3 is TGTGCCAGCAGCCAACACCCCGACCGGGACAGGGACTACAATGAGCAGTTCTTC.

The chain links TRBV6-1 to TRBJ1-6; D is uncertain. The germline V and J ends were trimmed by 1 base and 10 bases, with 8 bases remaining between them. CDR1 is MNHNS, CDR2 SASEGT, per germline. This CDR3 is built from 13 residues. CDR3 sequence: CASSEDALSPLHF. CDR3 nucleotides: TGTGCCAGCAGTGAAGACGCGTTGTCACCCCTCCACTTT.

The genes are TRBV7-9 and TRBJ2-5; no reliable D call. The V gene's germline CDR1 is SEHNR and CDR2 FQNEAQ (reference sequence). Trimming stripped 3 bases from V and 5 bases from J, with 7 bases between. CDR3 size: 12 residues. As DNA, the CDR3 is TGTGCCAGCAGCTTGATAGGGGAGACCCAGTACTTC. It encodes CASSLIGETQYF.

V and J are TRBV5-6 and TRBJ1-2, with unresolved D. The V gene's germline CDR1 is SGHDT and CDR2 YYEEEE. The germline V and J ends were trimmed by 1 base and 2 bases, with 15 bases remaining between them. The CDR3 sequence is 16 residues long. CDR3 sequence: CASSLRVSLGNYGYTF. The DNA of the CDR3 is TGTGCCAGCAGCTTGCGAGTGTCACTAGGGAACTATGGCTACACCTTC.

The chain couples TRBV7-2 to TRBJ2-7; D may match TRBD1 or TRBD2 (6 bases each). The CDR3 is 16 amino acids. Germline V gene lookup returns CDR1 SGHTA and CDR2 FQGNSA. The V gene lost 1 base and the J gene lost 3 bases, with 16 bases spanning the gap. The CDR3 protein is CASSLVTSRGYYEQYF. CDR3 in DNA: TGTGCCAGCAGCTTAGTGACTAGTAGGGGGTACTACGAGCAGTACTTC.

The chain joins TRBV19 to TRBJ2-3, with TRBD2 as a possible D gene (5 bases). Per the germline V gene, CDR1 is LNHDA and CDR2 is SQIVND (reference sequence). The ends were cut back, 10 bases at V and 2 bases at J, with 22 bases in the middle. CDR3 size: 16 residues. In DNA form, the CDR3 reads TGTGCCACTAATTTCGCTGGCGGAGGACCCACAGATACGCAGTATTTT. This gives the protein CATNFAGGGPTDTQYF.

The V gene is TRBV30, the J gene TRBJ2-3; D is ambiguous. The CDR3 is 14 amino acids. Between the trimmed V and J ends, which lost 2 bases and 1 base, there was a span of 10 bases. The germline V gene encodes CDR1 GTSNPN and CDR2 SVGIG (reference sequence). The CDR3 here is CAWSMGIGTDTQYF. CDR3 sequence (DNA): TGTGCCTGGAGTATGGGGATTGGCACAGATACGCAGTATTTT.

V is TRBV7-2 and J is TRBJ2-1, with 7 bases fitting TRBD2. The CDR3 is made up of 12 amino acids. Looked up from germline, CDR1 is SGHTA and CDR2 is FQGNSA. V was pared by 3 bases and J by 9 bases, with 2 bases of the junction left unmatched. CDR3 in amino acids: CASSLGGIEQFF. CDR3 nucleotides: TGTGCCAGCAGCTTGGGGGGGATTGAGCAGTTCTTC.

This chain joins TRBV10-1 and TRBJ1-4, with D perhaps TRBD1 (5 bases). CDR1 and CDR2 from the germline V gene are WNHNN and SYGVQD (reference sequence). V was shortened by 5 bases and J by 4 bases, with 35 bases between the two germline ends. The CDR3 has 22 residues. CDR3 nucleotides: TGCGCCAGCAGTTCAAGGGGCCCCCCTCAGCTAGTCGCCACCGATCATAATGAAAAACTGTTTTTT. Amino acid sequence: CASSSRGPPQLVATDHNEKLFF.

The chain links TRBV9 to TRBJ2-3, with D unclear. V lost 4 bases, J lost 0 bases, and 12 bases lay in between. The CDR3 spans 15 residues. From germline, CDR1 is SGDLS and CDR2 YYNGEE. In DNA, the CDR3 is TGTGCCAGCAGCCCGAGTACCTTTAGCACAGATACGCAGTATTTT. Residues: CASSPSTFSTDTQYF.

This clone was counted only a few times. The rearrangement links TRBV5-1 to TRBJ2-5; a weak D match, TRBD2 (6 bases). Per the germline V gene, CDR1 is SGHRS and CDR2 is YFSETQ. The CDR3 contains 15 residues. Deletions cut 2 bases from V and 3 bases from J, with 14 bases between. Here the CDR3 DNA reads TGCGCCAGCAGCTTTGGATCTTCGGGGGAAGAGACCCAGTACTTC. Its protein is CASSFGSSGEETQYF.

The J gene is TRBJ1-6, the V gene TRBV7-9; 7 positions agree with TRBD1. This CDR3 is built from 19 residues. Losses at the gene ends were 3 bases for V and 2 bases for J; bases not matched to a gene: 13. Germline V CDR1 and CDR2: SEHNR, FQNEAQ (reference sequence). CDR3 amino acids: CASSFSGTASPTYNSPLHF. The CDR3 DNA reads TGTGCCAGCAGCTTTTCCGGGACAGCCTCACCCACCTATAATTCACCCCTCCACTTT.

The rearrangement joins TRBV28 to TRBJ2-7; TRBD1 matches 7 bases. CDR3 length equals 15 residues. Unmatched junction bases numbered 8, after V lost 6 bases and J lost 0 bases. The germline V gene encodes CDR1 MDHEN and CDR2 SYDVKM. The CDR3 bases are TGTGCCAGCAGCGATGACAGGGACAGCTCCTACGAGCAGTACTTC. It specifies CASSDDRDSSYEQYF.

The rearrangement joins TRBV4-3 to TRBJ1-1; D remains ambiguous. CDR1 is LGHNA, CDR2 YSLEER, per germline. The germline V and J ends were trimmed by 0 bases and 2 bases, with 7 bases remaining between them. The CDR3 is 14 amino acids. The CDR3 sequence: CASSQDEVNTEAFF. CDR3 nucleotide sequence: TGCGCCAGCAGCCAAGATGAGGTTAACACTGAAGCTTTCTTT.

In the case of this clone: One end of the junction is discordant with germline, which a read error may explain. CDR3 in DNA: TGTGCCAGCAGCTCTCTCAGCGGGGGGGGGCGGTTT. This translates into CASSSLSGGGRF. The gene calls are TRBV12-3 or TRBV12-4 and TRBJ2-3, with 10 bases identical to TRBD2. This CDR3 comprises 12 residues.

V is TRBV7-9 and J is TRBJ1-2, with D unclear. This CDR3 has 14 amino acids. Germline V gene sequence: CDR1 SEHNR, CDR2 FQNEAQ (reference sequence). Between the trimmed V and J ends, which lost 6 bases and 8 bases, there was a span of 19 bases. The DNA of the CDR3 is TGTGCCAGCAGACCGGACCATTATCGGCGAGGCTACACCTTC. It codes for CASRPDHYRRGYTF.

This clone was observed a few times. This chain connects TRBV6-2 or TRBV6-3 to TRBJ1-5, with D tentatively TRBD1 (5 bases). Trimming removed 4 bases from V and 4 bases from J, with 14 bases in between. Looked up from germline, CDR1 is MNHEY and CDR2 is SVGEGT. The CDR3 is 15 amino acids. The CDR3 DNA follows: TGTGCCAGCAGTTGGTACACAGGAGGGAATCAGCCCCAGCATTTT. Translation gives CASSWYTGGNQPQHF.

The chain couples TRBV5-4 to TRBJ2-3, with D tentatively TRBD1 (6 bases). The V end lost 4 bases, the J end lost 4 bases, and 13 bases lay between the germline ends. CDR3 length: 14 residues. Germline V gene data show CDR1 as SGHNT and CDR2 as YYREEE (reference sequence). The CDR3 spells CASSRFWGPDTQYF. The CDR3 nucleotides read TGTGCCAGCAGCCGGTTCTGGGGGCCAGATACGCAGTATTTT.

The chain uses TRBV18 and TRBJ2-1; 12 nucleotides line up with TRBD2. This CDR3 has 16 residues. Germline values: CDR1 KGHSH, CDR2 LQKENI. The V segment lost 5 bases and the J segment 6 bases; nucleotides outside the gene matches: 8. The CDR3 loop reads CASSSTGLAGPNEQFF. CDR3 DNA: TGTGCCAGCTCATCAACCGGACTAGCGGGGCCCAATGAGCAGTTCTTC.